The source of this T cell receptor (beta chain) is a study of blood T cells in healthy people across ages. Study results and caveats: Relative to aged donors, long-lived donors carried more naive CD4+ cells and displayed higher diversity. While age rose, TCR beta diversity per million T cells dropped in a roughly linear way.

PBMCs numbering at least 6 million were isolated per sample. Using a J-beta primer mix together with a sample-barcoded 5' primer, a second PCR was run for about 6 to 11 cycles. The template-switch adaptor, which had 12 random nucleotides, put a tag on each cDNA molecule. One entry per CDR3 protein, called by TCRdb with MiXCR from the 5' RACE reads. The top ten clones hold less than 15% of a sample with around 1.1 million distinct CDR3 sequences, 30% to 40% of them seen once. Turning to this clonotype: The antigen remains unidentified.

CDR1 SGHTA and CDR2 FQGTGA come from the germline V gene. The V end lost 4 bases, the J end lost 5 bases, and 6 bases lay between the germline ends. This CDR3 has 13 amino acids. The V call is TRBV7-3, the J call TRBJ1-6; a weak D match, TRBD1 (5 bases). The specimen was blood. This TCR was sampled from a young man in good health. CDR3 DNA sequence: TGTGCCAGCAGCTCGACAGATAATTCACCCCTCCACTTT. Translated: CASSSTDNSPLHF.